The sequence of this TCR beta chain was determined in a study of CD8 T cells in Susac syndrome. Study-level information: Of the sequenced Susac syndrome patients, six had active disease and eight were in remission. Study outcomes and limitations: Clonal expansion was absent from the CD4+ T cell repertoires in Susac syndrome.

On this clonotype itself: The antigen is not known.

The RNA input was 0.5 to 1 ug, and it was reverse transcribed with random hexamers. Amplification of TCR beta CDR3 was carried out by immunoSEQ multiplex PCR, which covered 54 Vbeta and 13 Jbeta segments. One entry per CDR3 protein, called by TCRdb with MiXCR from the immunoSEQ multiplex PCR reads. The sample has 150,000 to 200,000 distinct CDR3 sequences; 90% to 95% are singletons. Material for sequencing was CD4+ T cells from PBMCs. The clonotype comes from a human donor with Susac syndrome.

CDR3 sequence reads: CAWSSGDQPQHF. In DNA form, the CDR3 reads TGTGCCTGGAGCAGCGGCGATCAGCCCCAGCATTTT. The chain is built from TRBV30 and TRBJ1-5, with D unresolved. The CDR3 length is 12 residues. The germline V gene encodes CDR1 GTSNPN and CDR2 SVGIG (reference sequence). The V end was cut by 3 bases, the J end by 5 bases, with 8 bases between.